The present T cell receptor (beta chain) was sequenced within a study of blood T cell repertoires in COVID-19. Study summary: Whether acute or convalescent, the COVID-19 samples came from the United States, Italy and Spain. PBMCs, B-cell-depleted T cells, or T cells provided the cDNA or gDNA that made up the material.

Authors' processing steps: It was from reference gene primer amplification that nucleated cell counts were estimated. The table came from immunoSEQ multiplex PCR; TCRdb's copy has only in-frame clones and leaves some out. The V and J calls and clone size are taken from that table; D and trimming were inferred from the DNA. The data show 100,000 to 150,000 clones, roughly 83% seen once. This CDR3 region has 16 residues. CDR1 is SNHLY, CDR2 FYNNEI, per germline. V shed 4 bases and J 3 bases; nucleotides not matched to a gene: 8. The receptor was isolated from a human donor in a cohort sampled during active COVID-19. This chain joins TRBV2 and TRBJ2-3; 9 bases line up with TRBD2. The sample taken for sequencing was peripheral blood. CDR3 sequence: CASSAGLAYLTDTQYF. For the CDR3, the DNA is TGTGCCAGCAGTGCAGGACTAGCGTACTTAACAGATACGCAGTATTTT.